The next 16 T cell receptor beta chains were all read from a single sample in a study of T cell responses to AZD1222 COVID-19 vaccine. The repertoire was sequenced with immunoSEQ multiplex PCR; TCRdb's copy has only in-frame clones and lacks some. The repertoire includes some 150,000 clones, approximately 91% of them detected once, and roughly 5.2% sits in the top ten. Sample: peripheral blood, taken 28 days after the second dose of the MenACWY control vaccine. The source is an adult who received the MenACWY meningococcal vaccine as a control.

This chain connects TRBV11-2 to TRBJ2-7; possible D gene TRBD1, 6 bases. Trimming shortened V by 6 bases and J by 7 bases, and 13 bases separated the two germline ends. CDR3 length: 12 amino acids. The V gene's germline CDR1 is SGHAT and CDR2 FQNNGV. CDR3: CASSSQGIEQYF. In DNA, the CDR3 is TGTGCCAGCAGTTCTCAGGGGATTGAGCAGTACTTC.

This chain joins TRBV6-1 and TRBJ2-7; 7 bases fit TRBD1. This CDR3 spans 16 amino acids. CDR1 and CDR2 from the germline V gene are MNHNS and SASEGT. The V segment lost 2 bases and the J segment 6 bases; nucleotides outside the gene matches: 13. DNA for the CDR3: TGTGCCAGCAGTGAATTGTATGGAGAAGGGGGCTCCGAGCAGTACTTC. Amino acid sequence: CASSELYGEGGSEQYF.

The chain recombines TRBV10-3 with TRBJ2-5; TRBD2 might be the D (5 bases). Trimming pared 3 bases from V and 5 bases from J, leaving 10 bases between. Germline lookup yields CDR1 ENHRY and CDR2 SYGVKD. The CDR3 is 13 amino acids. The CDR3 DNA sequence: TGTGCCATCAGTGACTCAAGAGGGGAGACCCAGTACTTC. Translating gives CAISDSRGETQYF.

This clone was seen a few times. The chain is built from TRBV11-3 and TRBJ1-2; possibly TRBD1 for D (6 bases). V lost 5 bases and J lost 8, with 24 bases in between. The CDR3 is 16 amino acids. CDR1 is SGHNT, CDR2 YENEEA, per germline. The CDR3 here is CASSLGGLLTPDGYTF. DNA for the CDR3: TGTGCCAGCAGCCTGGGGGGGCTCCTTACACCAGACGGCTACACCTTC.

The rearrangement links TRBV6-5 to TRBJ1-1, with D perhaps matching TRBD1 (6 bases). V was pared by 0 bases and J by 4 bases, with 15 bases between. CDR1 is MNHEY and CDR2 is SVGAGI in the germline V gene. CDR3 size: 16 residues. In DNA form, the CDR3 reads TGTGCCAGCAGTTACTCGTCGCCAGGGGTAGGCACTGAAGCTTTCTTT. This encodes CASSYSSPGVGTEAFF.

The CDR3 is CASSIEGYEQYF. CDR3 coding DNA: TGTGCCAGTAGTATAGAAGGGTACGAGCAGTACTTC. This chain joins TRBV19 and TRBJ2-7; D remains ambiguous. Germline V gene sequence: CDR1 LNHDA, CDR2 SQIVND (reference sequence). Trimming took 0 bases from V and 4 from J, leaving 4 bases between them. The CDR3 has 12 amino acids.

The V and J genes are TRBV3-1 (or the pseudogene TRBV3-2) and TRBJ1-3; tentatively, D is TRBD1 (6 bases). V lost 1 base and J 7 bases, leaving 17 bases between the germline ends. Germline V CDR1 and CDR2: LGHDT, YNNKEL (reference sequence). The CDR3 runs 16 residues. CDR3 DNA: TGTGCCAGCAGCCAAGTATGGGGGGGGCTAGGCAACACCATATATTTT. Translated, it gives CASSQVWGGLGNTIYF.

V and J are TRBV29-1 and TRBJ1-2, with D possibly being TRBD1 (5 bases). This CDR3 contains 13 residues. With 4 bases removed from V and 4 bases from J, the gap between germline ends came to 13 bases. The germline V gene encodes CDR1 SQVTM and CDR2 ANQGSEA. The DNA for the CDR3 is TGCAGCGTTGTCAGTCAGGGAAGCTATGGCTACACCTTC. Translating gives CSVVSQGSYGYTF.

The V and J genes are TRBV5-1 and TRBJ2-2; 9 positions agree with TRBD2. Germline CDR1 and CDR2: SGHRS and YFSETQ. Losses at the gene ends were 3 bases for V and 8 bases for J; bases not matched to a gene: 5. This CDR3 has 14 amino acids. CDR3 in amino acids: CASSSSGDLGELFF. The DNA for the CDR3 is TGCGCCAGCAGCTCTAGCGGGGACTTGGGGGAGCTGTTTTTT.

This rearrangement joins TRBV18 to TRBJ2-1, with D perhaps matching TRBD2 (5 bases). CDR1 is KGHSH and CDR2 is LQKENI in the germline V gene. Trimming took 3 bases from V and 7 from J, leaving 10 bases between them. This CDR3 has 13 amino acids. CDR3 DNA sequence: TGTGCCAGCTCACCCCTGAGGGAAAATGAGCAGTTCTTC. Encoded protein: CASSPLRENEQFF.

J is TRBJ1-2 and V is TRBV4-3, with D perhaps matching TRBD1 (6 bases). The CDR3 runs to 16 residues. V lost 0 bases to trimming and J lost 3 bases, with 14 bases between them. Germline CDR1 is LGHNA and CDR2 is YSLEER. CDR3 residues: CASSQDKRAGDYGYTF. The CDR3 coding sequence is TGCGCCAGCAGCCAAGATAAGAGGGCAGGGGACTATGGCTACACCTTC.

This sequence joins TRBV29-1 and TRBJ1-1; no reliable D call. The CDR3 runs to 12 residues. CDR1 and CDR2 from the germline V gene are SQVTM and ANQGSEA. V was trimmed by 5 bases and J by 1 base, leaving 8 bases between them. CDR3: CSVLRANTEAFF. As DNA, the CDR3 is TGCAGCGTTCTCAGAGCGAACACTGAAGCTTTCTTT. Combining the CDR3 with reference TRBV29-1 and TRBJ1-1 gives the whole variable domain SAVISQKPSRDICQRGTSLTIQCQVDSQVTMMFWYRQQPGQSLTLIATANQGSEATYESGFVIDKFPISRPNLTFSTLTVSNMSPEDSSIYLCSVLRANTEAFFGQGTRLTVV.

The rearrangement joins TRBV12-3 or TRBV12-4 to TRBJ2-3, with D uncertain. This CDR3 is 12 amino acids long. Deletions cut 5 bases from V and 5 bases from J, with 8 bases between. The CDR3 loop is CASSVRLDTQYF. The CDR3 DNA reads TGTGCCAGCAGTGTTAGGCTAGATACGCAGTATTTT.

This chain connects TRBV6-1 to TRBJ1-5, with D hard to call. The CDR3 contains 17 residues. The germline V and J ends were trimmed by 2 bases and 0 bases, with 14 bases remaining between them. Germline CDR1 is MNHNS and CDR2 is SASEGT. The CDR3 spells CASSEYLQSYSNQPQHF. The CDR3 DNA reads as TGTGCCAGCAGTGAATATTTGCAGTCATATAGCAATCAGCCCCAGCATTTT.

The chain carries TRBV6-4 and TRBJ1-2; TRBD1 matches 9 bases. Germline CDR1 and CDR2: MRHNA and SNTAGT. The length of the CDR3 is 15 residues. Trimming took 3 bases from V and 2 from J; bases not matched to a gene: 4. The CDR3 DNA sequence: TGTGCCAGCAGTGAGGCCGGGACAGGGAACTATGGCTACACCTTC. It specifies CASSEAGTGNYGYTF.

The V gene is TRBV11-2, the J gene TRBJ2-5; 10 bases align to TRBD2. J was trimmed by 4 bases and V by 1 base; bases with no gene match: 12. Germline V gives CDR1 SGHAT, CDR2 FQNNGV. The CDR3 length is 18 residues. The CDR3 here is CASSLGASGSLRRETQYF. The DNA for the CDR3 is TGTGCCAGCAGCTTAGGGGCTAGCGGGAGCCTCCGCCGAGAGACCCAGTACTTC.